This T cell receptor beta chain was captured in a study of T cells after yellow fever vaccination. Across the whole study: In the case of low-cell-number fractions, SMART-Seq v4 Ultra Low Input was used for preparation. Findings and limits, study-wide: After the booster, 96% of CD4 and 88% of CD8 primary-response clones were re-detected.

Turning to this clonotype: The antigen remains undetermined.

Germline values: CDR1 SGHAT, CDR2 FQNNGV. CDR3 size: 14 residues. V was clipped by 5 bases and J by 2 bases, with 11 bases between them. 5'RACE template switching added a universal primer site and UMIs to TCR cDNA. TCRdb reprocessed the 5' RACE reads with MiXCR, giving one entry per CDR3 protein. The repertoire holds under 550,000 distinct CDR3 sequences, about a fifth seen once, with less than 20% in the top ten. The receptor was derived from a man aged 18 to 35 who received the YFV17D yellow fever vaccine. V usage is TRBV11-2 and J usage is TRBJ2-3; maybe TRBD2 (5 bases). The material sequenced was PBMCs, taken around 3 weeks after the first yellow fever vaccination. For the CDR3, the DNA is TGTGCCAGCAGCACGGACTTTTACACAGATACGCAGTATTTT. Protein: CASSTDFYTDTQYF.